These 18 T cell receptor beta chains came from one sample sequenced in a study of blood T cell repertoires in COVID-19. Only in-frame clones appear in the TCRdb table, and some are missing; sequencing was by immunoSEQ multiplex PCR. The sample lists around 72,000 clones, around 81% seen once, with around 4.4% in the top ten. Sequencing was done on a sample of peripheral blood. The receptors derive from a woman aged 60 to 75 with acute or convalescent COVID-19.

V and J are TRBV5-4 and TRBJ2-2, with a tentative D call TRBD1 (6 bases). Between the trimmed V and J ends, which lost 1 base and 4 bases, there was a span of 11 bases. The CDR3 is 15 residues long. Germline CDR1 reads SGHNT; CDR2 reads YYREEE (reference sequence). This chain's CDR3 is CASSLKQGSTGELFF. Written as DNA, the CDR3 is TGTGCCAGCAGCTTGAAACAGGGTAGCACCGGGGAGCTGTTTTTT.

The CDR3 DNA sequence: TGTGCCACAGGGGTTTCTGTCGGGGCGACCTATGGCTACACCTTC. This encodes CATGVSVGATYGYTF. The genes are TRBV2 and TRBJ1-2; weak D call: TRBD1 (6 bases). The CDR3 spans 15 residues. Germline CDR1 is SNHLY and CDR2 is FYNNEI. The V end was cut by 10 bases, the J end by 4 bases, with 22 bases between.

The chain uses TRBV5-5 and TRBJ2-7; D possibly corresponds to TRBD1 (7 bases). The CDR3 consists of 13 residues. V gave up 4 bases and J gave up 7 bases, with 15 bases separating them. CDR1 is SGHKS and CDR2 is YYEKEE in the germline V gene (reference sequence). The CDR3 DNA is TGTGCCAGCAGCCCGGAGGGGGCTGGGGAGCAGTACTTC. Its translation is CASSPEGAGEQYF.

This chain connects TRBV5-1 to TRBJ2-2, with a weak D call TRBD1 (7 bases). CDR1 and CDR2 (germline): SGHRS, YFSETQ. The CDR3 contains 17 residues. The V end lost 4 bases, the J end lost 4 bases, and 20 bases lay between the germline ends. CDR3 region: CASSRGQGGGGTGELFF. The CDR3 DNA is TGCGCCAGCAGCCGGGGGCAAGGGGGCGGAGGCACCGGGGAGCTGTTTTTT.

The chain employs TRBV10-3 and TRBJ1-2; 10 nucleotides line up with TRBD1. The CDR3 length is 13 residues. Germline-derived CDR1 and CDR2 are ENHRY and SYGVKD. With 9 bases clipped from V and 5 bases from J, the junction kept 6 bases outside the gene matches. This CDR3 reads CAIRQGARYGYTF. As DNA, the CDR3 is TGTGCCATACGACAGGGGGCTCGGTATGGCTACACCTTC.

The chain has TRBV2 and TRBJ1-6, with a possible D match to TRBD1 (5 bases). Germline lookup yields CDR1 SNHLY and CDR2 FYNNEI. The CDR3 covers 13 residues. Deletions cut 3 bases from V and 6 bases from J, with 6 bases between. CDR3 coding DNA: TGTGCCAGCAGTGAGGGGCCTAATTCACCCCTCCACTTT. Translating gives CASSEGPNSPLHF. The full variable domain, its missing parts supplied by reference TRBV2 and TRBJ1-6, is EPEVTQTPSHQVTQMGQEVILRCVPISNHLYFYWYRQILGQKVEFLVSFYNNEISEKSEIFDDQFSVERPDGSNFTLKIRSTKLEDSAMYFCASSEGPNSPLHFGNGTRLTVT.

J is TRBJ1-2 and V is TRBV11-2; 7 bases line up with TRBD1. The V gene end was trimmed by 5 bases and the J gene end by 7 bases; junction bases not matched to a gene: 19. The CDR3 spans 17 residues. Germline V gene sequence: CDR1 SGHAT, CDR2 FQNNGV. The CDR3 coding sequence is TGTGCCAGCAGCCCTGGGGGCACAGGGGACCACTCCCGTGGCTACACCTTC. Encoded protein: CASSPGGTGDHSRGYTF.

V is TRBV19 and J is TRBJ1-2; 7 nucleotides agree with TRBD1. The V segment lost 6 bases and the J segment 7 bases; nucleotides outside the gene matches: 11. Germline V gene sequence: CDR1 LNHDA, CDR2 SQIVND (reference sequence). This CDR3 has 14 residues. The CDR3 region has the DNA TGTGCCAGTAGGGGACAGCGGTTTCCTATTGGCTACACCTTC. This encodes CASRGQRFPIGYTF.

The genes are TRBV5-1 and TRBJ1-3; 9 bases are a match to TRBD1. CDR3 length: 16 residues. CDR1 SGHRS and CDR2 YFSETQ come from the germline V gene. V lost 4 bases and J lost 2; bases outside the gene matches: 7. The CDR3 region is CASSPGDRVAGNTIYF. For the CDR3, the DNA is TGCGCCAGCAGCCCGGGGGACAGGGTCGCTGGAAACACCATATATTTT.

This chain connects TRBV6-6 to TRBJ1-4; TRBD1 might be the D (6 bases). This CDR3 is built from 15 residues. The V end was cut by 6 bases, the J end by 0 bases, with 11 bases between. Germline values: CDR1 MNHNY, CDR2 SVGAGI (reference sequence). CDR3 coding DNA: TGTGCCAGCAGACAGGACAGAGCAACTAATGAAAAACTGTTTTTT. This codes for CASRQDRATNEKLFF.

The rearrangement joins TRBV6-5 to TRBJ1-1, with a weak D call TRBD1 (5 bases). This CDR3 is built from 12 residues. Germline loops: CDR1 MNHEY, CDR2 SVGAGI. CDR3 in amino acids: CVVGGRNTEAFF. The CDR3 DNA is TGTGTCGTGGGGGGGAGGAACACTGAAGCTTTCTTT.

The chain employs TRBV10-3 and TRBJ1-2; D is perhaps TRBD1 (5 bases). The CDR3 contains 15 residues. Germline values: CDR1 ENHRY, CDR2 SYGVKD. The ends were cut back, 3 bases at V and 1 base at J, with 12 bases in the middle. The chain's CDR3 is CAISDSVQGNYGYTF. The CDR3 coding sequence is TGTGCCATCAGTGATTCGGTCCAGGGTAACTATGGCTACACCTTC.

V and J are TRBV2 and TRBJ1-2, with 10 nucleotides matching TRBD1. The CDR3 is made up of 17 amino acids. CDR1 SNHLY and CDR2 FYNNEI come from the germline V gene. The V segment lost 6 bases and the J segment 7 bases; nucleotides outside the gene matches: 17. CDR3 sequence (DNA): TGTGCCAGCAGGCTCCCGACAGGGGGCATACAAGAGGGTGGCTACACCTTC. Amino acid sequence: CASRLPTGGIQEGGYTF.

This clone was counted a few times. The chain links TRBV12-3 or TRBV12-4 to TRBJ2-7, with 7 bases aligning to TRBD1. Losses at the gene ends were 6 bases for V and 2 bases for J; bases not matched to a gene: 4. The CDR3 is made up of 13 amino acids. CDR3 in amino acids: CASRVTGPYEQYF. In nucleotides, the CDR3 is TGTGCCAGCAGGGTGACAGGGCCCTACGAGCAGTACTTC.

The gene calls are TRBV15 and TRBJ1-1, with a tentative D call TRBD1 (5 bases). The germline V gene has CDR1 LNHNV and CDR2 YYDKDF (reference sequence). The germline V and J ends were trimmed by 3 bases and 5 bases, with 10 bases remaining between them. CDR3 length equals 13 residues. CDR3 bases: TGTGCCACCAGCAGGCCCGGGGGGACTGAAGCTTTCTTT. It specifies CATSRPGGTEAFF. Complete variable domain (other parts from reference TRBV15 and TRBJ1-1): DAMVIQNPRYQVTQFGKPVTLSCSQTLNHNVMYWYQQKSSQAPKLLFHYYDKDFNNEADTPDNFQSRRPNTSFCFLDIRSPGLGDTAMYLCATSRPGGTEAFFGQGTRLTVV.

This chain joins TRBV7-9 and TRBJ2-7; TRBD1 aligns across 7 bases. The trim removed 5 bases at V and 0 bases at J, leaving 10 bases unmatched. This CDR3 has 16 residues. In germline, CDR1 is SEHNR, CDR2 FQNEAQ (reference sequence). The CDR3 is CASSLGQALNSYEQYF. The CDR3 nucleotides are TGTGCCAGCAGCCTCGGACAGGCCTTAAACTCCTACGAGCAGTACTTC.

The chain joins TRBV14 to TRBJ1-1; TRBD1 matches at 8 bases. The CDR3 length is 15 residues. Per germline, CDR1 SGHDN and CDR2 FVKESK. Germline trimming cut 0 bases from V and 3 bases from J; bases unmatched to any gene: 3. The CDR3, as DNA: TGTGCCAGCAGCCAAGAACAGGGGGAGTACACTGAAGCTTTCTTT. It yields the protein CASSQEQGEYTEAFF.

The chain has TRBV5-1 and TRBJ2-1; 9 bases map to TRBD1. The CDR3 loop spans 15 amino acids. Germline values: CDR1 SGHRS, CDR2 YFSETQ. J was trimmed by 6 bases and V by 4 bases; bases with no gene match: 8. The CDR3 DNA reads TGCGCCAGCAGCGTTCCCGGGACAGGGATCAATGAGCAGTTCTTC. Residues: CASSVPGTGINEQFF.